Following are 9 T cell receptor beta chains from one sample sequenced in a study of shared clonotypes between healthy human individuals. Profiling relied on immunoSEQ multiplex PCR, and the TCRdb table lists in-frame clones only, not all of them. The sample lists about 2.4 million clones, approximately 94% occurring once. Sequencing was carried out using naive CD4+ T cells from PBMCs. The subset: CD45RA+ positively selected. Source of these receptors: a man younger than 35 in good health. Some clones in this sample may be carry-over from other donors' samples.

The gene calls are TRBV12-5 and TRBJ1-4, with 7 bases matching TRBD1. CDR1 is LGHNT and CDR2 is FRNRAP in the germline V gene. V shed 3 bases, J shed 14 bases, and the junction held 15 bases outside the gene matches. The CDR3 runs 15 residues. The CDR3 bases are TGTGCTAGTGGTTTACCGGGACAGCCGGAGGAAAGGCTGTTTTTT. It yields the protein CASGLPGQPEERLFF.

The chain couples TRBV7-3 to TRBJ2-1; 12 bases are shared with TRBD1. J gave up 8 bases and V 2 bases, and 4 bases lay outside the gene matches. Germline V gene sequence: CDR1 SGHTA, CDR2 FQGTGA. The CDR3 contains 15 residues. CDR3 nucleotide sequence: TGTGCCAGCAGCTTAGGGACAGGGGGCAGGGATGAGCAGTTCTTC. It encodes CASSLGTGGRDEQFF.

This chain connects TRBV28 to TRBJ1-2, with a possible D match to TRBD1 (5 bases). Trimming removed 6 bases from V and 0 bases from J, with 20 bases in between. CDR1 MDHEN and CDR2 SYDVKM come from the germline V gene. CDR3 size: 17 residues. The CDR3 here is CASSRDALTGPNYGYTF. CDR3 bases: TGTGCCAGCAGCCGGGACGCCCTTACCGGCCCTAACTATGGCTACACCTTC.

Points on this clone: Different DNA sequences within this sample yield the same CDR3. In DNA, the CDR3 is TGTGCCAGCAGCTTGGCCTCGGGAGGCAATGAGCAGTTCTTC. Protein: CASSLASGGNEQFF. The genes are TRBV5-4 and TRBJ2-1; 7 nucleotides agree with TRBD2. This CDR3 is 14 amino acids long. J was trimmed by 6 bases and V by 0 bases; bases with no gene match: 3. The germline gives CDR1 SGHNT, CDR2 YYREEE (reference sequence).

The DNA for the CDR3 is TGTGCCAGCAGCTTGTCCCAGAGCTCTGGAAACACCATATATTTT. Translating gives CASSLSQSSGNTIYF. This chain uses TRBV5-5 with TRBJ1-3, with unresolved D. This CDR3 has 15 residues. CDR1 and CDR2 from the germline V gene are SGHKS and YYEKEE (reference sequence). V was trimmed by 1 base and J by 0 bases, leaving 8 bases between them.

This chain joins TRBV28 and TRBJ1-5, with 9 bases identical to TRBD1. The junction had 6 bases not matched to a gene; V was cut back by 5 bases and J by 7 bases. The CDR3 runs 14 residues. Per the germline V gene, CDR1 is MDHEN and CDR2 is SYDVKM. The CDR3 sequence is CASSRGTGWQPQHF. CDR3 DNA: TGTGCCAGCAGTCGCGGGACAGGGTGGCAGCCCCAGCATTTT.

The V gene is TRBV30, the J gene TRBJ2-7, with 8 positions matching TRBD1. Per germline, CDR1 GTSNPN and CDR2 SVGIG (reference sequence). V trimming: 3 bases; J trimming: 2 bases; junction bases outside the gene matches: 6. This CDR3 region has 14 residues. This CDR3 reads CAWSSGTGAYEQYF. The DNA of the CDR3 is TGTGCCTGGAGCTCCGGGACAGGCGCCTACGAGCAGTACTTC.

This chain joins TRBV19 and TRBJ1-5; D may be TRBD1 (5 bases). Germline V gene sequence: CDR1 LNHDA, CDR2 SQIVND (reference sequence). The CDR3 consists of 15 residues. V lost 2 bases to trimming and J lost 4 bases, with 12 bases between them. The DNA for the CDR3 is TGTGCCAGTAGTATACTCGGGACCGCGAATCAGCCCCAGCATTTT. As protein: CASSILGTANQPQHF.

The CDR3 reads CASSLQSREEKLFF. The CDR3 nucleotides are TGCGCCAGCAGCTTGCAATCCAGGGAGGAAAAACTGTTTTTT. The V gene is TRBV5-1, the J gene TRBJ1-4; weak D call: TRBD1 (5 bases). V shed 1 base and J shed 8 bases, with 12 bases lying between them. The CDR3 sequence is 14 residues long. Germline lookup yields CDR1 SGHRS and CDR2 YFSETQ.